This T cell receptor (beta chain) was captured in a study of post-analysis software for immune sequencing data. The overall study: Included courses were relapsing-remitting and secondary progressive multiple sclerosis; progressive-relapsing multiple sclerosis was also included.

Points on this clonotype: No antigen is known for it.

CDR3 length: 16 amino acids. With 5 bases clipped from V and 4 bases from J, the junction kept 8 bases outside the gene matches. Germline V gene lookup returns CDR1 SEHNR and CDR2 FQNEAQ (reference sequence). Unique molecular identifiers had been added to the TCR beta cDNA libraries. Each batch of roughly 0.95 to 10 million T cells produced 500,000 to 600,000 cDNA molecules. MiXCR, applied by TCRdb to the PCR reads, yields one record per CDR3 protein. Here the sample spans hundreds of thousands of distinct CDR3 sequences, roughly 45% being singletons. Findings and limits, study-wide: Samples made in the same batch grouped tightly together by F measure. When compared against controls, multiple sclerosis patients showed significantly lower normalized Chao1 diversity. In patients, about 5 TRBV segments were more frequent than in controls, with TRBV5-6, TRBV5-1 and TRBV20-1 among them.

The chain employs TRBV7-9 and TRBJ2-1, with 10 bases aligning to TRBD1. Material: blood. The clonotype originates from a girl between 10 and 17 years old with multiple sclerosis. This CDR3 reads CASSMGTGERYNEQFF. The CDR3 DNA is TGTGCCAGCAGCATGGGGACAGGGGAAAGATACAATGAGCAGTTCTTC.